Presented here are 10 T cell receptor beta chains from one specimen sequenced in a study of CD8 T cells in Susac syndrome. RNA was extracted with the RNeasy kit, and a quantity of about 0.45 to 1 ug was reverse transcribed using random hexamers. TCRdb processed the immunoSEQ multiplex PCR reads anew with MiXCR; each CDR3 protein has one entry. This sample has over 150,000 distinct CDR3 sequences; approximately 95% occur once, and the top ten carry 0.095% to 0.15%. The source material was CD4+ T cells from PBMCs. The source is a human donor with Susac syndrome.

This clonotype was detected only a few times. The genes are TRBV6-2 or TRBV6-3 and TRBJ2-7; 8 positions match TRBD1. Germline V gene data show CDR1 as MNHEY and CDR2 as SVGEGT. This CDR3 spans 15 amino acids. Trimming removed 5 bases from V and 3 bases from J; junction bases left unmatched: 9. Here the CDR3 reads CASSDPGTGVYEQYF. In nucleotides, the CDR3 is TGTGCCAGCAGTGACCCTGGGACAGGTGTCTACGAGCAGTACTTC.

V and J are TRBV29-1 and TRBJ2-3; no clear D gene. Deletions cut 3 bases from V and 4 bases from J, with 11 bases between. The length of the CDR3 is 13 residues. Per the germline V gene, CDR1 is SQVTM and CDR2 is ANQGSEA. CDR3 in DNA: TGCAGCGTTGATTTGTTAGTCGCAGATACGCAGTATTTT. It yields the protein CSVDLLVADTQYF.

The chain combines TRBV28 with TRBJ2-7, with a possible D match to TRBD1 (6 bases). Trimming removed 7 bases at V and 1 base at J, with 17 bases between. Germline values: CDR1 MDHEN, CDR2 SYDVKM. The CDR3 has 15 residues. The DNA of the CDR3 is TGTGCCAGCACCGATACAGGGCCAGGTTCCTACGAGCAGTACTTC. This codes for CASTDTGPGSYEQYF.

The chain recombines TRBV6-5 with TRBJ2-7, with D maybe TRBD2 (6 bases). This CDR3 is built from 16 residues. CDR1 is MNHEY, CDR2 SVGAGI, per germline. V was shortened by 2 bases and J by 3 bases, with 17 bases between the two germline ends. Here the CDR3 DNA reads TGTGCCAGCAGTTACGGGGGGTCGTGGGCTGTCTACGAGCAGTACTTC. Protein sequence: CASSYGGSWAVYEQYF.

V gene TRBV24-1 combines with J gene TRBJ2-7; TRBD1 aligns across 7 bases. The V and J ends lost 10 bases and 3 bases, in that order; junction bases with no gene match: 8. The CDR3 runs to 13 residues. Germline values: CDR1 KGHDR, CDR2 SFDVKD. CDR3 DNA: TGTGCCACGAGTCGGACAGGATACTACGAGCAGTACTTC. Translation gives CATSRTGYYEQYF.

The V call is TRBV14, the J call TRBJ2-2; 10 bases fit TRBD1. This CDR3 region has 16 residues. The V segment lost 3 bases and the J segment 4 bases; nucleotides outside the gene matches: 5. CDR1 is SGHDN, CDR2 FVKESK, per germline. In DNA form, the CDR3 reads TGTGCCAGCAGCCATAGACAGGGGGCGGGCACCGGGGAGCTGTTTTTT. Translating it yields CASSHRQGAGTGELFF.

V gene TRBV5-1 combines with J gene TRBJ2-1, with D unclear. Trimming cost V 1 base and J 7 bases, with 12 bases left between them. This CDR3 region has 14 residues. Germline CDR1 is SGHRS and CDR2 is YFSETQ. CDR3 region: CASSLSALQNEQFF. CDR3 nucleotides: TGCGCCAGCAGCTTGTCGGCTCTACAGAATGAGCAGTTCTTC.

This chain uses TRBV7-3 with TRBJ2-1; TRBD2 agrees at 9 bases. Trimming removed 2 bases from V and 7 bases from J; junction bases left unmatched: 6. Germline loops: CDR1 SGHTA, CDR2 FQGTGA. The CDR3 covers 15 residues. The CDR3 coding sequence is TGTGCCAGCAGCTTAGCGGGGGGGCCGGTGAATGAGCAGTTCTTC. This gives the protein CASSLAGGPVNEQFF.

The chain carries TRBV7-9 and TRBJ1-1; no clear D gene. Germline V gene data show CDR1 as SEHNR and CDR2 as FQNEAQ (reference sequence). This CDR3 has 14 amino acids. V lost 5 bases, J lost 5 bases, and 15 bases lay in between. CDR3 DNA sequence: TGTGCCAGCAGCAAGACCTCGGACCTTACTGAAGCTTTCTTT. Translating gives CASSKTSDLTEAFF.

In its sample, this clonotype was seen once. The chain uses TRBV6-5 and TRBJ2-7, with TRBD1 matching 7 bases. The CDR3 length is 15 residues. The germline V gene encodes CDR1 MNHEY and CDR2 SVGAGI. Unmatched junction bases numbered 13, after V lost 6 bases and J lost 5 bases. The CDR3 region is CASRDRQGTLDEQYF. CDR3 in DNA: TGTGCCAGCAGGGACCGACAGGGAACACTAGACGAGCAGTACTTC.